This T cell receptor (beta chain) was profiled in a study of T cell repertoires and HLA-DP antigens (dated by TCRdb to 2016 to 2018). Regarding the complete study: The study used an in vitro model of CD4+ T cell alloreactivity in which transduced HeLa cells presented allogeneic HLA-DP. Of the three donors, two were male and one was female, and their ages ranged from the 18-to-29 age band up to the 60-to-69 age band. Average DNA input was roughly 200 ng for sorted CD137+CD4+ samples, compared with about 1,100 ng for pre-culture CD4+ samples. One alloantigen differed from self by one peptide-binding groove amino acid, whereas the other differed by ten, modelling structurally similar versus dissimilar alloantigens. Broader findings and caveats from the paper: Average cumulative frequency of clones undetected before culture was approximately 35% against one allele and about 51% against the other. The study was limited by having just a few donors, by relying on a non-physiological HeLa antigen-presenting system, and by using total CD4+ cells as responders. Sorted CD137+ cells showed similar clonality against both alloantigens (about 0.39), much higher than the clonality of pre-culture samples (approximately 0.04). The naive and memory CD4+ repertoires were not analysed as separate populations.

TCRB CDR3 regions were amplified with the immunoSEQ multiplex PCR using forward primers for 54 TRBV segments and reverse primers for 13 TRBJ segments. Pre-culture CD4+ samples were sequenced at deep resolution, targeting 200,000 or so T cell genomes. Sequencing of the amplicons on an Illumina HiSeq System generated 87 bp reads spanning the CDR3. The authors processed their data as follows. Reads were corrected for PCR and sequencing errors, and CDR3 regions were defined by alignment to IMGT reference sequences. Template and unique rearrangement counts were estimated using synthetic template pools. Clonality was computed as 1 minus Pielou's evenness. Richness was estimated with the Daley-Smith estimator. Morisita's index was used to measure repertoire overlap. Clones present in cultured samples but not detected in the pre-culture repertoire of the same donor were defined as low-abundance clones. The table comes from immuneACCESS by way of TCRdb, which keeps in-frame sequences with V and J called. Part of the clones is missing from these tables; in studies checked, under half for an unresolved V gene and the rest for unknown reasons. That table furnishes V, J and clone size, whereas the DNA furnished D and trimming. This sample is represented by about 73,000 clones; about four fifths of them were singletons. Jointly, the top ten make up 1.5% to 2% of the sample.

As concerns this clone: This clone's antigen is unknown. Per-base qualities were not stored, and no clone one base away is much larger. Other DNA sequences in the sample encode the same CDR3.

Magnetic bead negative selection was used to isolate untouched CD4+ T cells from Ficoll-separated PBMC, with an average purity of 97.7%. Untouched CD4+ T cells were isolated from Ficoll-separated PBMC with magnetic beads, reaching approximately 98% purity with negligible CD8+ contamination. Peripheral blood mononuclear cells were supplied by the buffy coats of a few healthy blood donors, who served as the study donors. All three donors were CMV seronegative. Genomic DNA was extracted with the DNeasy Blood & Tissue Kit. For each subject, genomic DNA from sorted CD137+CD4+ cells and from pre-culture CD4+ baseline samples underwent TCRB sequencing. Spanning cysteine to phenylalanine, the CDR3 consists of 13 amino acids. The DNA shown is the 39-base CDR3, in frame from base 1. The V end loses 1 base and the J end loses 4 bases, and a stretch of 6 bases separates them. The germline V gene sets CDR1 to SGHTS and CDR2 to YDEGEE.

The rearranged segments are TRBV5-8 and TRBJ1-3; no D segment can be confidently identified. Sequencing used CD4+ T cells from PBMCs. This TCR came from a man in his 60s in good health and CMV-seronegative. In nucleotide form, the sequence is TGTGCCAGCAGCTTGAGCGGGGGAAACACCATATATTTT. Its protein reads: CASSLSGGNTIYF.